Each of the 3 T cell receptor beta chains below was sequenced from the same sample in a study of blood T cell repertoires in COVID-19. Produced via immunoSEQ multiplex PCR; TCRdb's table is partial and in-frame only. There are roughly 250,000 clones in the sample; roughly 91% occur only once, and 0.83% lies in the top ten. Sequenced input: peripheral blood. These receptors all come from a man between 25 and 39 years old with COVID-19, enrolled during active disease.

This clone has a single count. The chain's CDR3 is CASSRHLSSGELFF. In DNA form, the CDR3 reads TGTGCCAGCAGCCGCCACCTTAGTAGCGGGGAGCTGTTTTTT. This chain connects TRBV11-3 to TRBJ2-2; D call uncertain. The CDR3 totals 14 residues. V lost 5 bases and J 7 bases, leaving 14 bases between the germline ends. Germline CDR1 SGHNT, CDR2 YENEEA.

The CDR3 sequence is CAGAGGIWYGYTF. Here the CDR3 DNA reads TGTGCCGGGGCAGGGGGCATCTGGTATGGCTACACCTTC. This chain uses TRBV6-5 with TRBJ1-2; 8 positions match TRBD1. Germline assignment: CDR1 MNHEY and CDR2 SVGAGI. J lost 5 bases, V lost 11 bases, and 10 bases had no gene match. The CDR3 length is 13 residues.

J is TRBJ1-2 and V is TRBV5-1, with 10 bases fitting TRBD1. Trimming took 5 bases from V and 8 from J; bases not matched to a gene: 9. Germline loops: CDR1 SGHRS, CDR2 YFSETQ. The length of the CDR3 is 14 residues. The CDR3 DNA reads TGCGCCAGCAGACCAGACAGGGGGCTAGGAGGCTACACCTTC. This encodes CASRPDRGLGGYTF.